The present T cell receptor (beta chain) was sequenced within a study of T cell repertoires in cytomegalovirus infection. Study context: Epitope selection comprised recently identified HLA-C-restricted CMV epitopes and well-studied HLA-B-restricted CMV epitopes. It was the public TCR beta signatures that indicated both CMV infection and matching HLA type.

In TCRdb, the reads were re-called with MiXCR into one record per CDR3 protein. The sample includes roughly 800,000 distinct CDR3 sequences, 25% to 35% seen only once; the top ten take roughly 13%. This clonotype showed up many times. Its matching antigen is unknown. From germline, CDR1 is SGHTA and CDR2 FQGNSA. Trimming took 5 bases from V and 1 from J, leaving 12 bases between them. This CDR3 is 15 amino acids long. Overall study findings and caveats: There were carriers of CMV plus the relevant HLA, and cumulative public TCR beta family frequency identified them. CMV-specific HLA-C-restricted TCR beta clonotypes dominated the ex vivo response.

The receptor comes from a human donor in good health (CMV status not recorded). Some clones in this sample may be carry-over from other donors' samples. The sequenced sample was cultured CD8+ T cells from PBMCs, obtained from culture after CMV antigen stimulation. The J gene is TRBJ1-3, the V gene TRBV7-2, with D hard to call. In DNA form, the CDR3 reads TGTGCCAGCAGCCTAACATGGTTATCTGGAAACACCATATATTTT. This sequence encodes CASSLTWLSGNTIYF.